This T cell receptor beta chain comes out of a study of cytomegalovirus exposure and HLA in healthy donors. Study outcomes and limitations: Equally common other TCR beta chains were less clonally expanded than HLA-associated ones, a later analysis found. The likely explanation for a cluster of highly shared sequence variants was sequencing artifact. For most TCR sequences rarity was the rule, although some public TCRs occurred in many donors. According to the study, 160 or so TCR beta chains were cytomegalovirus-associated.

Worth noting for this clone: The antigen is undetermined.

The study ran its PCR with 60 Vbeta and 13 Jbeta primers. Data came from immunoSEQ multiplex PCR; TCRdb stores just in-frame clones and leaves some out. The sample yields about 150,000 clones, around 77% seen once. The TCR was taken from a man between 25 and 39 years old in good health. Sequenced sample: PBMCs.

The CDR3 loop reads CASSFISSNTGELFF. The CDR3 DNA reads TGTGCCAGCAGCTTTATTAGCTCGAACACCGGGGAGCTGTTTTTT. The chain has TRBV5-5 and TRBJ2-2; no definite D call. V lost 2 bases, J lost 0 bases, and 8 bases lay in between. Germline V gene sequence: CDR1 SGHKS, CDR2 YYEKEE (reference sequence). This CDR3 spans 15 amino acids.